This entry lists 9 T cell receptor beta chains sequenced from one sample in a study of blood T cell repertoires in COVID-19. The repertoire was sequenced with immunoSEQ multiplex PCR; TCRdb's copy has only in-frame clones and lacks some. The table lists 200,000 to 250,000 clones, about four fifths of them singletons. Sequenced: PBMCs or T cells enriched from blood (not recorded which). The receptors shown here come from a man aged 55-75 years who had recovered from COVID-19.

This rearrangement joins TRBV5-4 to TRBJ2-3; 9 nucleotides match TRBD2. CDR3 length: 15 amino acids. Trimming took 4 bases from V and 3 from J; bases not matched to a gene: 6. In germline, CDR1 is SGHNT, CDR2 YYREEE (reference sequence). CDR3 sequence: CASSGSGGLTDTQYF. The CDR3 DNA reads TGTGCCAGCAGCGGGAGCGGGGGGTTAACAGATACGCAGTATTTT.

This chain connects TRBV30 to TRBJ1-6; 8 nucleotides match TRBD1. Germline values: CDR1 GTSNPN, CDR2 SVGIG (reference sequence). The CDR3 is made up of 14 amino acids. Trimming cost V 3 bases and J 5 bases; bases outside gene matches: 3. The CDR3 is CAWSGTGDNSPLHF. The CDR3 DNA sequence: TGTGCCTGGAGCGGGACAGGAGATAATTCACCCCTCCACTTT.

This clone was recorded only once. The gene calls are TRBV30 and TRBJ1-2, with 10 bases identical to TRBD1. Germline values: CDR1 GTSNPN, CDR2 SVGIG (reference sequence). The junction had 33 bases not matched to a gene; V was cut back by 4 bases and J by 1 base. CDR3 size: 24 residues. CDR3 sequence (DNA): TGTGCCTGGACCGTCAAAAGGGGTGTTGCGGGACAGGGGCCCCCACCCCTCGATAACTATGGCTACACCTTC. It encodes CAWTVKRGVAGQGPPPLDNYGYTF.

The chain joins TRBV11-2 to TRBJ1-2; 10 nucleotides align to TRBD1. The CDR3 runs to 14 residues. Germline V gene data show CDR1 as SGHAT and CDR2 as FQNNGV. With 5 bases clipped from V and 2 bases from J, the junction kept 2 bases outside the gene matches. The CDR3 here is CASSQTGGNYGYTF. Here the CDR3 DNA reads TGTGCCAGCAGCCAGACAGGGGGCAACTATGGCTACACCTTC.

This chain connects TRBV6-5 to TRBJ1-5; D might be TRBD1 (6 bases). Trimming pared 6 bases from V and 0 bases from J, leaving 12 bases between. Per germline, CDR1 MNHEY and CDR2 SVGAGI. The length of the CDR3 is 15 residues. DNA for the CDR3: TGTGCCAGCAGCAACGGACAGTTTAGCAATCAGCCCCAGCATTTT. Amino acid sequence: CASSNGQFSNQPQHF.

The chain couples TRBV7-8 to TRBJ1-1; TRBD1 aligns across 7 bases. Germline values: CDR1 SGHVS, CDR2 FQNEAQ. Trimming took 7 bases from V and 4 from J; bases not matched to a gene: 9. The CDR3 loop spans 14 amino acids. CDR3 loop: CASIRATGVTEAFF. CDR3 DNA sequence: TGTGCCAGCATCCGCGCCACAGGGGTCACTGAAGCTTTCTTT.

CDR3 DNA sequence: TGTGCCAGCAGTGAGGAACAGGGGTGGAATTCACCCCTCCACTTT. Translating gives CASSEEQGWNSPLHF. V usage is TRBV2 and J usage is TRBJ1-6; the match to TRBD1 covers 7 bases. V dropped 3 bases and J dropped 7; count of bases not matched to a gene: 6. Per germline, CDR1 SNHLY and CDR2 FYNNEI. The CDR3 sequence is 15 residues long.

V usage is TRBV19 and J usage is TRBJ2-3; D is perhaps TRBD2 (7 bases). V was shortened by 4 bases and J by 6 bases, with 20 bases between the two germline ends. The germline CDR1 and CDR2 sequences are LNHDA and SQIVND (reference sequence). The CDR3 consists of 16 residues. The CDR3 loop is CASSKPRPEGGDTQYF. The CDR3 DNA is TGTGCCAGTAGTAAGCCTCGACCGGAGGGGGGGGATACGCAGTATTTT.

The chain couples TRBV28 to TRBJ2-7, with D perhaps TRBD1 (6 bases). Per the germline V gene, CDR1 is MDHEN and CDR2 is SYDVKM. This CDR3 comprises 15 residues. V was shortened by 6 bases and J by 6 bases, with 21 bases between the two germline ends. CDR3 sequence reads: CASSLLRGRVGEQYF. CDR3 coding DNA: TGTGCCAGCAGCCTACTCAGGGGAAGGGTAGGCGAGCAGTACTTC. Full variable domain (outside the CDR3, taken from reference TRBV28 and TRBJ2-7): DVKVTQSSRYLVKRTGEKVFLECVQDMDHENMFWYRQDPGLGLRLIYFSYDVKMKEKGDIPEGYSVSREKKERFSLILESASTNQTSMYLCASSLLRGRVGEQYFGPGTRLTVT.